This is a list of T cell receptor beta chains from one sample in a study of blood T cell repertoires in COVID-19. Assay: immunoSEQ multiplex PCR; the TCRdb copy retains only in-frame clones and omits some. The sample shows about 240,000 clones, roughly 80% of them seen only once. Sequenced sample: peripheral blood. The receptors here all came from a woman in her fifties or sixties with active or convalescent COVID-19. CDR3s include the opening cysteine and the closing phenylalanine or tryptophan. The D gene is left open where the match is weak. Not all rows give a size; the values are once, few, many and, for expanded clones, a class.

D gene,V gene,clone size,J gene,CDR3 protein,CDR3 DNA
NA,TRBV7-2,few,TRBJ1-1,CASSLQGNTEAFF,TGTGCCAGCAGCTTACAGGGGAACACTGAAGCTTTCTTT
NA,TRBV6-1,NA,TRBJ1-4,CASSERPGMNEKLFF,TGTGCCAGCAGTGAACGGCCGGGAATGAATGAAAAACTGTTTTTT
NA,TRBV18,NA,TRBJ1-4,CASSPESTNEKLFF,TGTGCCAGCTCTCCAGAGTCAACTAATGAAAAACTGTTTTTT
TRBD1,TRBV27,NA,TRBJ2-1,CASSLSPGGREQFF,TGTGCCAGCAGTTTATCGCCAGGGGGCCGGGAGCAGTTCTTC
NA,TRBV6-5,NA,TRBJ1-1,CASRYNPGGDTEAFF,TGTGCCAGCAGGTATAACCCGGGGGGAGACACTGAAGCTTTCTTT
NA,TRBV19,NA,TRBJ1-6,CASSIPDRSPLHF,TGTGCCAGTAGTATACCGGACAGATCACCCCTCCACTTT
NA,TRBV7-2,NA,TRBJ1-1,CASSLGPFGIPNTEAFF,TGTGCCAGCAGCTTAGGCCCGTTCGGGATCCCGAACACTGAAGCTTTCTTT
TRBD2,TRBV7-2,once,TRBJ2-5,CASSSRRASGGSETQYF,TGTGCCAGCAGCTCACGCCGGGCTAGCGGGGGGTCAGAGACCCAGTACTTC
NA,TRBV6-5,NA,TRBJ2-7,CASRTRPGVSYEQYF,TGTGCCAGCAGAACCCGGCCGGGGGTATCCTACGAGCAGTACTTC
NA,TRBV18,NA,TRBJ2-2,CASSPTESVGGELFF,TGTGCCAGCTCCCCGACAGAATCCGTGGGCGGGGAGCTGTTTTTT
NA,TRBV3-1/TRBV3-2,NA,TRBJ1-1,CASSQGSVTEAFF,TGTGCCAGCAGCCAAGGGTCAGTGACTGAAGCTTTCTTT
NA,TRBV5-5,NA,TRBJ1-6,CASSSRQAPNSPLHF,TGTGCCAGCAGCTCCAGACAGGCCCCCAATTCACCCCTCCACTTT
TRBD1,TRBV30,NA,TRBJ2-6,CALTRDRVRSGANVLTF,TGTGCCTTGACCCGGGACAGGGTCAGGTCTGGGGCCAACGTCCTGACTTTC
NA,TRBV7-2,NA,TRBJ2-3,CASSLVGQGGDTQYF,TGTGCCAGCAGCTTAGTTGGGCAGGGGGGAGATACGCAGTATTTT
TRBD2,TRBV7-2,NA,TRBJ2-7,CASRLAGHSYEQYF,TGTGCCAGCAGACTAGCGGGGCACTCCTACGAGCAGTACTTC
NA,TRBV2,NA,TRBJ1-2,CASSAGGAGGYTF,TGTGCCAGCAGTGCTGGGGGCGCGGGTGGCTACACCTTC
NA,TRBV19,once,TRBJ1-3,CASSPAQGRSGNTIYF,TGTGCCAGTAGCCCAGCACAGGGCCGCTCTGGAAACACCATATATTTT
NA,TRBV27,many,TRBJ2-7,CASSLNPGSEQYF,TGTGCCAGCAGTTTAAACCCGGGGTCCGAGCAGTACTTC
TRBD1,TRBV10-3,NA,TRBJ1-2,CAISESNRGTAFIGYTF,TGTGCCATCAGTGAGTCTAATCGGGGGACAGCCTTTATAGGCTACACCTTC
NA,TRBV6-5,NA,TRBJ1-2,CASRLAGDYGYTF,TGTGCCAGCAGGCTCGCGGGGGACTATGGCTACACCTTC
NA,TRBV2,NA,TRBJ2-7,CASSEGGGPGGEQYF,TGTGCCAGCAGTGAAGGTGGGGGGCCCGGGGGGGAGCAGTACTTC
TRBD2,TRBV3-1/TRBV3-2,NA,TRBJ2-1,CASSQRLAGAQFF,TGTGCCAGCAGCCAAAGACTAGCGGGGGCGCAGTTCTTC
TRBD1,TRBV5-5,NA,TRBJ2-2,CASSGVGMTGASGELFF,TGTGCCAGCAGCGGCGTTGGGATGACAGGGGCCAGCGGGGAGCTGTTTTTT
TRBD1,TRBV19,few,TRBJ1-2,CASSIDEGAGDYGYTF,TGTGCCAGTAGTATAGACGAGGGGGCCGGTGACTATGGCTACACCTTC
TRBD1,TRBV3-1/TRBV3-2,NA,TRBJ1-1,CASSPTRTGGSEAFF,TGTGCCAGCAGCCCAACTCGGACAGGGGGCTCTGAAGCTTTCTTT
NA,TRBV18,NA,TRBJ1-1,CASSPLEIGMDTEAFF,TGTGCCAGCTCACCCCTGGAGATAGGTATGGACACTGAAGCTTTCTTT
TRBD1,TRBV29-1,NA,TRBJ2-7,CSAWGQGEIEQYF,TGCAGCGCATGGGGACAGGGGGAAATAGAGCAGTACTTC
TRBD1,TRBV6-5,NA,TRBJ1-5,CASRTGGADNQPQHF,TGTGCCAGCAGGACAGGGGGCGCGGACAATCAGCCCCAGCATTTT
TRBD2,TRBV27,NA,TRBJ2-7,CASRVLAGGSYEQYF,TGTGCCAGCAGGGTCCTAGCGGGGGGGTCCTACGAGCAGTACTTC
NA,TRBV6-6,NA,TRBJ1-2,CASSYPLDISNYGYTF,TGTGCCAGCAGTTACCCCCTCGACATTTCTAACTATGGCTACACCTTC
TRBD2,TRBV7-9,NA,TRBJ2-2,CASSPRGAAGELFF,TGTGCCAGCAGCCCGCGGGGGGCGGCCGGGGAGCTGTTTTTT